The sequence of this T cell receptor (beta chain) was determined in a study of T cells in Graves' hyperthyroidism and ophthalmopathy. Amplified TCR beta CDR3 regions derived from RNA transcripts. The primer set for the first-round RT-PCR of the TCR CDR3 was HTBI. TCRdb fed the multiplex PCR reads into MiXCR, producing one record per CDR3 protein. The sample records over 500,000 distinct CDR3 sequences, over 35% being singletons. This clonotype was seen many times. Its antigen is not known. Study results and caveats: Ophthalmopathy, which appeared later, was predicted by the model a median approximately 6 months before onset. Blood also held most thyroid clonotypes expanded beyond 0.001.

The CDR3 runs 14 residues. Per the germline V gene, CDR1 is LGHNA and CDR2 is YSLEER. Trimming left V 1 base short and J 10 bases short, with 16 bases between. Exclusion criteria comprised uncontrolled infection, other autoimmune disease, pregnancy or lactation. Clinical symptoms, serum thyroxine, TRAb, thyroid ultrasound and orbital computed tomography informed diagnoses. The TCR comes from an adult woman with Graves' disease, either hyperthyroidism or ophthalmopathy (not recorded which). Sequencing used peripheral blood or thyroid tissue (not recorded which). The rearrangement joins TRBV4-3 to TRBJ1-1; D perhaps matches TRBD1 (5 bases). The CDR3, as DNA: TGCGCCAGCAGCCAAGCACCTGGGGAGGGGCTAGCTTTCTTT. Encoded protein: CASSQAPGEGLAFF.